This T cell receptor (beta chain) was observed in a study of Tregs in tolerant kidney transplant recipients (dated by TCRdb to the late 2010s). Regarding the research as a whole: The study used TCRbeta sequencing to identify donor-specific regulatory T cells before combined kidney and bone marrow transplantation, then tracked those cells after transplant. TCRbeta repertoire sequencing was used in a few healthy controls to compare several methods for expanding Tregs specific for an allogeneic donor.

Worth noting for this clone: The specificity of this receptor is unknown. Per-nucleotide qualities are absent, and no much larger clonotype sits a single base away.

Unstimulated Tregs (CD4+CD25+CD127-), CD4+ non-Tregs (CD4+CD25-), CD4 and CD8 cells were FACS-sorted from thawed PBMCs. Blood from healthy controls was obtained either as purchased buffy coats or from healthy volunteers. Healthy control blood was processed to PBMCs by Ficoll density gradient and cryopreserved, and patient PBMCs were collected before and after transplant. General findings and caveats noted by the study authors: Biological reproducibility was not directly assessed, although technical replication error appeared to be minimal. Because the study included only a small number of patients, the results must be confirmed in larger populations and under other immunosuppression protocols. Expanding Tregs with activated donor B cells appeared to identify the most biologically relevant and donor-specific TCRbeta repertoire.

Genomic DNA was extracted from sorted cells with the QIAGEN DNeasy Blood and Tissue Kit for TCRbeta CDR3 sequencing. Through immunoSEQ, high-throughput TCRbeta CDR3 sequencing was done commercially, including PCR amplification with internal controls and bias correction. For the original study's pipeline: Unique productive TCRbeta sequences were defined by CDR3 nucleotide sequence when primers matched and otherwise by CDR3 amino acid sequence together with Vbeta and Jbeta genes. To correct for sorting error, sequences found in more than one sorted population at a frequency ratio of 2:1 or less were discarded, and the remaining shared sequences were assigned to the population with the higher frequency. Donor-reactive sequences were defined as at least 5-fold expanded in CFSE-low cells versus unstimulated cells, with frequency of at least 0.01% in CFSE-low cells. Jensen-Shannon divergence calculated on the top 100 TCRbeta sequences ranked by frequency was used to measure repertoire divergence. When a sample had multiple sequencing runs, each run was corrected for sorting error separately and the runs were then pooled. TCRdb retrieved this table from immuneACCESS and kept in-frame rearrangements only. Not all clones are present; in checked studies, unresolved V genes account for under half, and no reason is known for the remainder. V, J and clone size derive from that table, while D and trimming were established from the DNA sequence. For this sample there are 75,000 to 95,000 clones; 90% to 95% appear just once. Jointly, the top ten make up roughly 5% of the sample.

CDR1 is given as KGHSH and CDR2 as LQKENI, both from the germline V gene. The CDR3 spans 17 residues, from the cysteine through the phenylalanine. Only the CDR3 portion is preserved as DNA: 51 bases, with reading frame beginning at the first base. V sheds 6 bases and J sheds 2 bases, leaving 23 bases between their ends. The TCR comes from a human donor in good health. Sequenced: CD8+ T cells from blood. The chain uses TRBV18 and TRBJ2-7; the D gene identity is not certain. The encoded CDR3 is CASSPLAPEPTPYEQYF. The DNA sequence is as follows: TGTGCCAGCTCGCCCCTGGCGCCCGAACCGACTCCCTACGAGCAGTACTTC.